The rows below give T cell receptor beta chains drawn from one sample of a study of shared clonotypes between healthy human individuals. This table comes from immunoSEQ multiplex PCR, and its TCRdb copy is limited to in-frame clones, with some not included. This sample has around 600,000 clones, with approximately 96% found just once. Material: naive CD8+ T cells sorted from blood. These receptors were obtained from a woman under 40 in good health. Both conserved end residues are part of each CDR3. D genes are given only for firm matches. Rows may omit the clone size; those that give it use once, few, many or a size class.

>TRBJ2-7|TRBV28|TRBD2|-
CASSFFVIAGGPKEQYF
TGTGCCAGCAGTTTTTTTGTAATCGCGGGAGGGCCTAAAGAGCAGTACTTC
>TRBJ2-1|TRBV28|TRBD2|-
CASSPLISGSYEQFF
TGTGCCAGCAGTCCCCTAATTAGCGGGAGCTATGAGCAGTTCTTC
>TRBJ2-1|TRBV19|TRBD2|-
CASSIALAGAGNEQFF
TGTGCCAGTAGTATAGCCTTAGCGGGAGCTGGGAATGAGCAGTTCTTC
>TRBJ2-5|TRBV6-6|TRBD2|-
CASRLSGRGRETQYF
TGTGCCAGCAGACTTAGCGGGAGGGGTCGGGAGACCCAGTACTTC
>TRBJ2-7|TRBV4-1|TRBD2|-
CASSQALPSGNEQYF
TGCGCCAGCAGCCAAGCTCTGCCTAGCGGTAACGAGCAGTACTTC
>TRBJ2-7|TRBV27|-|once
CASSLQSSYEQYF
TGTGCCAGCAGTTTACAGAGCTCCTACGAGCAGTACTTC
>TRBJ1-1|TRBV15|-|-
CATSDLPGSGAFF
TGTGCCACCAGCGATCTACCGGGGTCTGGGGCTTTCTTT
>TRBJ2-4|TRBV2|TRBD2|-
CASSGFRTSGENIQYF
TGTGCCAGCAGTGGGTTCCGGACTAGCGGTGAAAACATTCAGTACTTC
>TRBJ2-1|TRBV29-1|-|-
CSVEGGRTPYNEQFF
TGCAGCGTTGAAGGGGGGAGGACCCCTTACAATGAGCAGTTCTTC
>TRBJ2-7|TRBV2|-|-
CASSEVQLEQYF
TGTGCCAGCAGTGAGGTACAGCTCGAGCAGTACTTC